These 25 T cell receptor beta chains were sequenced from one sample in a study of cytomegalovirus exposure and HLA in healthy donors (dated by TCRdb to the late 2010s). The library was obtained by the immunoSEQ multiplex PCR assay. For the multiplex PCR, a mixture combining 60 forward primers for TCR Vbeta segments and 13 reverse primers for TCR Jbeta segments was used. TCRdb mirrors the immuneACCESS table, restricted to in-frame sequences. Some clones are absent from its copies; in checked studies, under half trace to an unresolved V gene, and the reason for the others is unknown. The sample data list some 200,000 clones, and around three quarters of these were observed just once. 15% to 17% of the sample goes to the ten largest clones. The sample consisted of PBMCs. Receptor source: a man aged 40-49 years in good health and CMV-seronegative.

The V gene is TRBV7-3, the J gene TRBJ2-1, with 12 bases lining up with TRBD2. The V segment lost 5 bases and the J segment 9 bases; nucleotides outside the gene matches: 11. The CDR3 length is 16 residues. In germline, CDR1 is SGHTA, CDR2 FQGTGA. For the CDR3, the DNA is TGTGCCAGCAGCCCCACTAGCGGGGGGCCCCCTTTTGAGCAGTTCTTC. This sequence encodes CASSPTSGGPPFEQFF.

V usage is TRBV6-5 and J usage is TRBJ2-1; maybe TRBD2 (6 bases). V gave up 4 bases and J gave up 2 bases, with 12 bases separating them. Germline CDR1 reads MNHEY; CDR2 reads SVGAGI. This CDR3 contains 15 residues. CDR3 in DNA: TGTGCCAGCAGTTCGGGAGAATCTCCCTACAATGAGCAGTTCTTC. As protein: CASSSGESPYNEQFF.

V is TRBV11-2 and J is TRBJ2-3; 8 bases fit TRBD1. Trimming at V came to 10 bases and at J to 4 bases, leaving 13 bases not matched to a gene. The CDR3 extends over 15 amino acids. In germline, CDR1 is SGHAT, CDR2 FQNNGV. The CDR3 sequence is CATLTGAQGSDTQYF. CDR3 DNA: TGTGCCACCTTGACAGGGGCGCAGGGGTCAGATACGCAGTATTTT.

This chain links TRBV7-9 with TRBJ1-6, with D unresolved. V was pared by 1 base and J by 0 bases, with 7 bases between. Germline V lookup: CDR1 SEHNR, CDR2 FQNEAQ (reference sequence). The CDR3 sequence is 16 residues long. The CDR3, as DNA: TGTGCCAGCAGCTTAGAGAGGAGCTCCTATAATTCACCCCTCCACTTT. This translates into CASSLERSSYNSPLHF. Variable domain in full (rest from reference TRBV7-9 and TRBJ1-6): DTGVSQNPRHKITKRGQNVTFRCDPISEHNRLYWYRQTLGQGPEFLTYFQNEAQLEKSRLLSDRFSAERPKGSFSTLEIQRTEQGDSAMYLCASSLERSSYNSPLHFGNGTRLTVT.

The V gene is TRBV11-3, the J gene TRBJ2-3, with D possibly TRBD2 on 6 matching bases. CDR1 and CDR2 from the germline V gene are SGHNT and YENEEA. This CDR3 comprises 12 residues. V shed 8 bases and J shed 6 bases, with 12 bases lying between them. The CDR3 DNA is TGTGCCAGCGGAACCCGGGGGGATACGCAGTATTTT. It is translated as CASGTRGDTQYF.

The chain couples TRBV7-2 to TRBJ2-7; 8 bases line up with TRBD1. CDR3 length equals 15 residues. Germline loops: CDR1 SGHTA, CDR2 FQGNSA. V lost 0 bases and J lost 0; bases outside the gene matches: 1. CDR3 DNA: TGTGCCAGCAGCTTAGCACAGGGGGTCTCCTACGAGCAGTACTTC. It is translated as CASSLAQGVSYEQYF.

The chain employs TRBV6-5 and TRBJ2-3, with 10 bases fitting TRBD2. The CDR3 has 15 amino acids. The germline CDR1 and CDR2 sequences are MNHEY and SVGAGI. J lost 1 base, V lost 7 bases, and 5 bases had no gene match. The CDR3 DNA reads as TGTGCCAGCACCCAACTAGCGGGGCGCACAGATACGCAGTATTTT. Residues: CASTQLAGRTDTQYF.

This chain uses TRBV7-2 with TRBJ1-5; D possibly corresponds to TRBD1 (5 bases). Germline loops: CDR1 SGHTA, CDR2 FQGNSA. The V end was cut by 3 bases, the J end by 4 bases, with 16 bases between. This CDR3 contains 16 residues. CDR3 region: CASSFHRPGGNQPQHF. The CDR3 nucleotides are TGTGCCAGCAGCTTCCACAGGCCGGGGGGGAATCAGCCCCAGCATTTT.

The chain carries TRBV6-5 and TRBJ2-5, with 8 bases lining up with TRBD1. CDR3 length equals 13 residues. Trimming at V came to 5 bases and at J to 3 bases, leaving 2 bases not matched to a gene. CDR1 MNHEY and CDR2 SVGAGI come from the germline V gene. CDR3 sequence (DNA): TGTGCCAGCAGTCGACAGGGGAAAGAGACCCAGTACTTC. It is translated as CASSRQGKETQYF.

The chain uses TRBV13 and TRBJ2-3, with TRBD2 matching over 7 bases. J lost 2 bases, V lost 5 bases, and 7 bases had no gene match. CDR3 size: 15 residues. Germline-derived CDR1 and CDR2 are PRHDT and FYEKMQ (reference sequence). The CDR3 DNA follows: TGTGCCAGCAGCGAAACAGCGGGAAACACAGATACGCAGTATTTT. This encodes CASSETAGNTDTQYF.

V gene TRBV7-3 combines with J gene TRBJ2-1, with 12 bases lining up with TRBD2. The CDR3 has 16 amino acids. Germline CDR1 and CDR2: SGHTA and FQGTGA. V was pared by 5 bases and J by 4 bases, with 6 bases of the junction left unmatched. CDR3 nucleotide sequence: TGTGCCAGCAGCACCGGACTAGCGGGACTGTACAATGAGCAGTTCTTC. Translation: CASSTGLAGLYNEQFF.

The CDR3 region is CASGLQVPYYEQYF. The CDR3 nucleotides are TGTGCTAGTGGTTTGCAGGTTCCCTACTACGAGCAGTACTTC. The chain carries TRBV12-5 and TRBJ2-7; D not resolved. With 2 bases removed from V and 3 bases from J, the gap between germline ends came to 11 bases. Germline-derived CDR1 and CDR2 are LGHNT and FRNRAP. This CDR3 contains 14 residues.

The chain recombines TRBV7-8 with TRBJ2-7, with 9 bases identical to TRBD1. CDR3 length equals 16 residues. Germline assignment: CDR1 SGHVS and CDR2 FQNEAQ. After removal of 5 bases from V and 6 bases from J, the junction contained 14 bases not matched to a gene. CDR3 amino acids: CASSLPPAGQGFEQYF. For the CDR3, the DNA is TGTGCCAGCAGCCTCCCCCCCGCGGGACAGGGTTTCGAGCAGTACTTC.

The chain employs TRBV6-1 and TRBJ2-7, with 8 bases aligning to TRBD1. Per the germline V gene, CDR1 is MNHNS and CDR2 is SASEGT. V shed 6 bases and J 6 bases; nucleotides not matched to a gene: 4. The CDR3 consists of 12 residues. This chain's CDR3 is CASRRQGSEQYF. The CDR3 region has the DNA TGTGCCAGCAGACGACAGGGGTCCGAGCAGTACTTC.

CDR3 residues: CASSSGLAGVDNEQFF. As DNA, the CDR3 is TGTGCCAGCAGTTCGGGACTAGCGGGAGTCGACAATGAGCAGTTCTTC. This rearrangement joins TRBV28 to TRBJ2-1, with 14 bases aligning to TRBD2. The CDR3 covers 16 residues. With 4 bases clipped from V and 5 bases from J, the junction kept 4 bases outside the gene matches. Germline-derived CDR1 and CDR2 are MDHEN and SYDVKM.

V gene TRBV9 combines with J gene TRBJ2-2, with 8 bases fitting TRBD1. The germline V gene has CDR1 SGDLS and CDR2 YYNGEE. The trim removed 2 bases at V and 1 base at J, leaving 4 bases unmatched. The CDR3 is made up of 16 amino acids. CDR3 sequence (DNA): TGTGCCAGCAGCGTCCGGACAGGGTGGAACACCGGGGAGCTGTTTTTT. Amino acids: CASSVRTGWNTGELFF.

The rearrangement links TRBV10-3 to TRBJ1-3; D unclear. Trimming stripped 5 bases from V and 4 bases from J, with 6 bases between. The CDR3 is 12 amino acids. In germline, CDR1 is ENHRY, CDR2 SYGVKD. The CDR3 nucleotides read TGTGCCATCAGTCCGGGGGGAAACACCATATATTTT. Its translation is CAISPGGNTIYF.

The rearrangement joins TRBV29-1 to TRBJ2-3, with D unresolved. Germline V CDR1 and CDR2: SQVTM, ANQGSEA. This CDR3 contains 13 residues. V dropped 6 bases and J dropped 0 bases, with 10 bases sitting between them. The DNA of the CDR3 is TGCAGCGTGGCTCGCGGAAGCACAGATACGCAGTATTTT. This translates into CSVARGSTDTQYF.

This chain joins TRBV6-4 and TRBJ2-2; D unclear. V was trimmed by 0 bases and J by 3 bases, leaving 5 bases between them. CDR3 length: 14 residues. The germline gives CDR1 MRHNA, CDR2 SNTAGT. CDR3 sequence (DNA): TGTGCCAGCAGTGACTCGGCGGACACCGGGGAGCTGTTTTTT. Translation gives CASSDSADTGELFF.

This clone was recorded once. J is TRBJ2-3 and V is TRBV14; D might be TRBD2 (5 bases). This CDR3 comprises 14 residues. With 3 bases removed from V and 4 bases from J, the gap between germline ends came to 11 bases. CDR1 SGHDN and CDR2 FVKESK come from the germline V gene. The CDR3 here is CASSHGVEADTQYF. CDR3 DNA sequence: TGTGCCAGCAGCCACGGGGTAGAAGCAGATACGCAGTATTTT.

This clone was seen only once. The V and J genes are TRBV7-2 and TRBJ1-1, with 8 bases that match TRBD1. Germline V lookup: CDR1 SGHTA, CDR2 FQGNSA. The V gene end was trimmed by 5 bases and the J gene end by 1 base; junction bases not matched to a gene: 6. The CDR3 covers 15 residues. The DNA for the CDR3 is TGTGCCAGCAGCCCGACGACAGGGGCGAACACTGAAGCTTTCTTT. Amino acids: CASSPTTGANTEAFF.

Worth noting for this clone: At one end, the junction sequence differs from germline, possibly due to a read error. The CDR3 DNA reads TGCGCCAGCAGCTCCTTACAAGGGGGCTCCGACAATGAGCAGTTCTTC. Its translation: CASSSLQGGSDNEQFF. J is TRBJ2-1 and V is TRBV5-1, with 7 bases fitting TRBD1. Looked up from germline, CDR1 is SGHRS and CDR2 is YFSETQ. CDR3 length: 16 residues.

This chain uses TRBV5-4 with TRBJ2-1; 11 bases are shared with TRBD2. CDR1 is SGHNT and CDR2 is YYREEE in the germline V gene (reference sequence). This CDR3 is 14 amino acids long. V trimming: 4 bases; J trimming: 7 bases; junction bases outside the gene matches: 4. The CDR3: CASSLSGGANEQFF. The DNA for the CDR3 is TGTGCCAGCAGCCTTAGCGGGGGGGCAAATGAGCAGTTCTTC.

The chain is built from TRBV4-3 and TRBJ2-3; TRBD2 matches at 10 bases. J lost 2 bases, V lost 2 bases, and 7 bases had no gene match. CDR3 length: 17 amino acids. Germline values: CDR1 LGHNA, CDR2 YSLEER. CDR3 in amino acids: CASSQQRGGLHTDTQYF. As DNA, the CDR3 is TGCGCCAGCAGCCAACAGCGGGGGGGCCTTCACACAGATACGCAGTATTTT.

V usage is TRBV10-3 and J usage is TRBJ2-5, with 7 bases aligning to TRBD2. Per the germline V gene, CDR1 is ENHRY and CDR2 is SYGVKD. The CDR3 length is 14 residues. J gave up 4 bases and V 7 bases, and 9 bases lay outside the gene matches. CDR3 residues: CAIKAAGRGETQYF. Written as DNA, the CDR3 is TGTGCCATCAAAGCAGCGGGGAGGGGAGAGACCCAGTACTTC.